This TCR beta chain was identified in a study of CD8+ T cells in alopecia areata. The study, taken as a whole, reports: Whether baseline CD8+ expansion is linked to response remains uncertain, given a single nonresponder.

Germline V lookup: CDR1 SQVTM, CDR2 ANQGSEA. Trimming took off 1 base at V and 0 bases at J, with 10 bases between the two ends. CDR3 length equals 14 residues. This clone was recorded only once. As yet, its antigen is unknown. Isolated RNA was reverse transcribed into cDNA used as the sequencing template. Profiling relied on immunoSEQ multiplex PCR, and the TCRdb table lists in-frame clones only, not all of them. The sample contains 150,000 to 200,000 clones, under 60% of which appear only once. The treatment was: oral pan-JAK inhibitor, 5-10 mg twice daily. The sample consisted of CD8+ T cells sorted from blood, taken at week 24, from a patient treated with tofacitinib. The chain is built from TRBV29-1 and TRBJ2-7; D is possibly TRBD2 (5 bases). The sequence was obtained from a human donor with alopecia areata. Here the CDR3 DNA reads TGCAGCGTTGAAGCCCCGGGAAGCTCCTACGAGCAGTACTTC. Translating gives CSVEAPGSSYEQYF.